This T cell receptor beta chain stems from a study of blood T cell repertoires in COVID-19. Background on the study: The United States, Italy and Spain were the sources of the acute and convalescent COVID-19 samples. From T cells, B-cell-depleted T cells, or PBMCs came the material, which was cDNA or gDNA.

Germline V CDR1 and CDR2: SGHRS, YFSETQ. V was pared by 2 bases and J by 4 bases, with 7 bases of the junction left unmatched. The CDR3 spans 15 residues. This clone occurred once. In the original workflow: Researchers report that nucleated cell counts were estimated from reference gene primer amplification. Profiling relied on immunoSEQ multiplex PCR, and the TCRdb table lists in-frame clones only, not all of them. The V and J calls and clone size were taken over from that table, and D and trimming were inferred from the DNA. The profile shows 200,000 to 250,000 clones, around 85% of them singletons.

This rearrangement joins TRBV5-1 to TRBJ2-3, with TRBD2 matching 7 bases. The sample consisted of peripheral blood. This receptor was identified in a woman aged 45-60 years with acute or convalescent COVID-19. CDR3: CASSFQTGGADTQYF. CDR3 coding DNA: TGCGCCAGCAGCTTTCAAACGGGGGGTGCAGATACGCAGTATTTT.